This TCR beta chain was captured in a study of vaccination effects on CD4 cells after COVID-19. Overall study context: Samples collected post-vaccine were obtained a median of 72 days after the second dose.

Viral peptide pools were used in the ViraFEST assay to expand antigen-specific CD4+ T cells, and sequencing came afterward. Culture proceeded for more than nine days, and CD4+ T cells were then isolated. Participants each got two BNT162b2 or mRNA-1273 vaccine doses. Study findings and constraints: Marked clonal contraction of both clone types appeared late after vaccination.

Germline trimming cut 5 bases from V and 1 base from J; bases unmatched to any gene: 6. Germline values: CDR1 LNHDA, CDR2 SQIVND (reference sequence). This CDR3 has 16 amino acids. The table came from immunoSEQ multiplex PCR; TCRdb's copy has only in-frame clones and leaves some out. The sample consists of 65,000 to 75,000 clones, over 70% of them appearing once. Worth noting for this clone: Its antigen is still unknown.

Here the sequenced sample was CD4+ T cells from PBMCs cultured with HCoV-229E spike peptides, taken after COVID-19 vaccination. J is TRBJ1-5 and V is TRBV19, with 9 nucleotides matching TRBD1. The origin of this receptor is a human donor who received a COVID-19 vaccine. In nucleotides, the CDR3 is TGTGCCAGTAGTGCCCAGGACAGGGGAAGCAATCAGCCCCAGCATTTT. Translation gives CASSAQDRGSNQPQHF.